This T cell receptor (beta chain) was retrieved from a study of multiple sclerosis patients with progressive multifocal leukoencephalopathy. Study-level results: Lower normalized Shannon entropy suggested reduced TRB diversity in most PML patients.

The CDR3 contains 12 residues. The V gene lost 3 bases and the J gene lost 13 bases, with 13 bases spanning the gap. Germline assignment: CDR1 SNHLY and CDR2 FYNNEI. The assay was immunoSEQ multiplex PCR, and TCRdb's table has in-frame clones only and misses some. The sample lists approximately 29,000 clones, 85% to 90% occurring once. In its sample, this clone was seen a few times. What it binds is unknown. Time point noted: time of PML onset. After about 15 to 56 months on natalizumab, the natalizumab-treated patients developed PML. V is TRBV2 and J is TRBJ2-1; D remains ambiguous. Sample: PBMCs, taken from a patient treated with natalizumab. The TCR comes from a woman younger than 45 with progressive multifocal leukoencephalopathy. CDR3: CASSDNRLGQFF. The CDR3 DNA reads TGTGCCAGCAGTGATAACCGGCTAGGTCAGTTCTTC.